One T cell receptor beta chain is described in this entry. Its antigen is not identified. These data come from a study of shared clonotypes between healthy human individuals. Overall study results and limits: Researchers found naive subsets generally carried larger estimated richness than memory subsets.

CDR1 and CDR2 from the germline V gene are MGHRA and YSYEKL. There are 16 residues in the CDR3. The trim removed 0 bases at V and 0 bases at J, leaving 5 bases unmatched. The table came from immunoSEQ multiplex PCR; TCRdb's copy has only in-frame clones and leaves some out. The table lists 1.5 million to 2.5 million clones, about 95% of them singletons, with approximately 1.2% in the top ten. Terminally differentiated effector memory CD45RA+ cells were left out of the naive CD8 fraction, which was CD45RO-negative and positively selected for CCR7. Sequenced sample: naive CD8+ T cells sorted from blood. The clonotype comes from a man younger than 35 in good health. The rearrangement links TRBV4-1 to TRBJ2-7; 7 nucleotides line up with TRBD2. The CDR3 DNA sequence: TGCGCCAGCAGCCAAGAGGGAGCGGGGAGCTCCTACGAGCAGTACTTC. Residues: CASSQEGAGSSYEQYF.